The 5 T cell receptor beta chains listed next were all sequenced from one sample in a study of tumor-infiltrating lymphocytes in primary liver carcinoma. Total RNA and DNA came together from roughly 20-30 mg of bulk tissue without cell sorting. TCR beta cDNA came from roughly 0.45 ug total RNA, primed with a constant-region primer. Slightly modified ARM-PCR served as the procedure for the TCR beta libraries. These libraries came from three rounds of nested multiplex PCR. Rounds one and two of PCR, each of roughly 10 cycles, were primed with TRBV1-TRBV30 forward primers and a C-beta reverse primer. TCRdb processed the multiplex PCR reads anew with MiXCR; each CDR3 protein has one entry. The sample carries 45,000 or so distinct CDR3 sequences, about 75% recorded once. Sequencing was carried out using tumor-adjacent normal liver tissue. Receptors were obtained from a woman under 40 with primary liver carcinoma and hepatitis B virus infection.

To note about this clonotype: The junction departs from germline at one end; a sequencing error may be responsible. The chain combines TRBV12-3 or TRBV12-4 with TRBJ2-3, with D tentatively TRBD1 or TRBD2 (7 bases each). The CDR3 length is 13 residues. CDR3 sequence (DNA): TGTGTCAGCGGGACAGCCTACATAGATACGCAGTATTTT. Residues: CVSGTAYIDTQYF.

A note on this clonotype: Here the CDR3 omits its conserved ending phenylalanine or tryptophan, so a read error is the likely source. This chain uses TRBV6-1 with TRBJ2-5; TRBD2 matches at 7 bases. Trimming cost V 8 bases and J 5 bases; bases outside gene matches: 11. The germline V gene has CDR1 MNHNS and CDR2 SASEGT. The CDR3 has 14 amino acids. The CDR3 bases are TGTGCCAGCCCCAATAACCTCGGGGGGGAGACCCAGTACTCC. Translating it yields CASPNNLGGETQYS.

In regard to this clonotype: One junction end does not reproduce the germline sequence, and a read error may be involved. The CDR3 here is CASSQAPRDRKETKYF. In DNA, the CDR3 is TGCGCCAGCAGCCAAGCACCTCGGGACAGGAAAGAGACCAAGTACTTC. The chain couples TRBV4-1 to TRBJ2-5; 8 nucleotides align to TRBD1. CDR1 MGHRA and CDR2 YSYEKL come from the germline V gene. The CDR3 length is 16 residues.

This rearrangement joins TRBV6-1 to TRBJ2-7, with 7 bases identical to TRBD1. J lost 0 bases, V lost 6 bases, and 8 bases had no gene match. Per the germline V gene, CDR1 is MNHNS and CDR2 is SASEGT. This CDR3 contains 15 residues. The CDR3: CASRRQGESSYEQYF. The CDR3, as DNA: TGTGCCAGCAGAAGACAGGGAGAGAGCTCCTACGAGCAGTACTTC.

Notes on this clonotype: Sequence at one end of the junction differs from germline and may be a read error. The chain uses TRBV12-3 or TRBV12-4 and TRBJ2-1; 7 nucleotides line up with TRBD2. The CDR3 runs to 16 residues. CDR3 region: CASSLWLAVNYNEQFF. The CDR3 DNA follows: TGTGCCAGCAGTTTATGGCTAGCGGTAAACTACAATGAGCAATTCTTC.